This T cell receptor (beta chain) was found in a study of shared clonotypes between healthy human individuals. Whole-study results and caveats: Of the naive CD4 clonotypes, 4% to 5% were shared across several donors.

Evenly divided among several immunoSEQ plates was the genomic DNA of each subset. Template for every sorted-subset replicate PCR totaled 150 to 250 ng DNA, 25,000 to 35,000 T cell genomes. Measured with immunoSEQ multiplex PCR; TCRdb has only the in-frame clones, and not every one. The sample carries 2 million to 3 million clones, approximately 90% recorded once. Germline CDR1 is MNHEY and CDR2 is SVGAGI. V was cut by 4 bases and J by 1 base, with 7 bases left in between. The length of the CDR3 is 14 residues. A remark on this clone: Its antigen is still unknown.

The genes are TRBV6-5 and TRBJ2-2; D gene ambiguous. This receptor was obtained from a man younger than 30 in good health. The sequenced sample was naive CD4+ T cells sorted from blood. The subset denotes: CD45RA+ positively selected. The CDR3 DNA reads TGTGCCAGCAGTTTCCTTTTGAACACCGGGGAGCTGTTTTTT. Its translation: CASSFLLNTGELFF.